This TCR beta chain was documented in a study of shared clonotypes between healthy human individuals (dated by TCRdb to the early 2020s). Concerning the study at large: The cohort included a few men and two women between 18 and 49 years of age. The study deeply sequenced blood TCR repertoires of about 5 healthy adults to estimate repertoire size and the extent of clonotype sharing between individuals. Different laboratories and diverse techniques were used to prepare libraries and sequence TCR repertoires, to increase sequencing depth and limit assay-specific biases. Each donor's leukapheresis produced roughly between about 0.8 and 8.9 billion PBMCs.

Regarding this clone: What antigen it recognizes has not been identified. One base away there is no much larger clone; base qualities are not given.

TCR CDR3 regions were amplified from genomic DNA by multiplex PCR using the deep immunoSEQ assay. Extracted genomic DNA from each cell subset was spread evenly across all wells of several immunoSEQ 96-well plates, with each plate serving as a replicate. Each replicate PCR for unsorted PBMC received roughly 300 ng genomic DNA, equal to about 30,000 T cell genomes. Ten immunoSEQ deep assay plates were used to sequence unsorted PBMC genomic DNA. Purified libraries were measured with a Qubit 3.0 fluorometer, size-checked on a Bioanalyzer 2100, and measured again with the KAPA Library Quantification kit. A separate single-read 150-cycle Illumina NextSeq 550 flow cell was used to sequence each immunoSEQ 96-well plate. In the authors' own workflow: Because the immunoSEQ output held only junctional sequences and lacked quality scores, the filtering could not match the filtering applied to full-length reads. Sequences were annotated with PyIR, a Python wrapper for IgBLAST v1.9, using IMGT germline references to assign V/J genes and CDR3. Reads with weak V/J assignments (E-value above 1e-6), missing CDR3, stop codons, out-of-frame junctions, or ambiguous translated residues were removed. V3J clonotypes were defined as sequences sharing the same inferred V gene, J gene, and CDR3 amino acid sequence. Percentage overlap between repertoires was calculated by dividing the number of shared unique clonotypes by the size of the smaller repertoire. RTK rarefaction, the Chao1 estimator, and Recon v2.1 estimates of unobserved clonotypes were used to assess repertoire richness. The immuneACCESS repertoire file appears here via TCRdb, limited to in-frame rearrangements. These files lack a portion of the clones; in checked studies, under half of the deficit traces to unresolved V genes, and the cause of the others is not known. The V and J calls and the clone size are those of that table, but D and trimming were determined from the DNA. Within this sample are about 480,000 clones, with about 75% of them counted one time only. The ten largest clones take up about an eighth of the sample.

Healthy HIV-negative adults with no recently reported acute infections or vaccinations were included as donors. Every donor was a Caucasian adult living in Nashville, Tennessee, USA. For unsorted samples, 80 million to 100 million PBMCs were counted, and genomic DNA was extracted using the QIAamp DNA Blood Mini kit. Blood was collected by leukapheresis, and PBMCs were isolated by Ficoll-Histopaque density gradient centrifugation and then cryopreserved in liquid nitrogen vapor phase. Results and caveats for the whole study, not just this receptor: Pairwise subsampling led to the expectation that sequencing depth would affect the degree of clonotype sharing among donors. The genetic and exposure-history diversity represented was limited by the small number of donors. Sampling was limited to blood, and TCR repertoires in tissue likely differ from TCR repertoires in blood.

V is shortened by 7 bases, J by 6 bases, and the region joining them spans 21 bases. Inclusive of the bounding cysteine and phenylalanine, the CDR3 is 15 residues long. The entry retains the CDR3 DNA only, 45 bases that are in frame from base 1. Reading the germline V gene gives CDR1 SGHDT and CDR2 YYEEEE. The TCR comes from a woman in her forties in good health. Some clones in this sample may be carry-over from other donors' samples. The rearrangement joined TRBV5-6 to TRBJ2-3; the D gene is perhaps TRBD2, on 6 matching bases. Sequencing input: PBMCs. This receptor has the CDR3 CASGKRGGIIDTQYF. The nucleotides are TGTGCCAGCGGCAAGAGGGGCGGGATAATTGATACGCAGTATTTT.